A selection of T cell receptor beta chains follows, all from one sample in a study of T cell changes during pregnancy in multiple sclerosis. Data came from immunoSEQ multiplex PCR; TCRdb stores just in-frame clones and leaves some out. The data show about 40,000 clones, approximately 90% seen once. The sequenced sample was CD4+ T cells from peripheral blood mononuclear cells, obtained in the third trimester of pregnancy. These receptors all come from a female donor with multiple sclerosis, enrolled in a pregnancy study. Both conserved end residues are part of each CDR3. Fields, in order: D gene, J gene, V gene, clone size, CDR3 length, CDR3 protein, CDR3 DNA. The D gene is left open where the match is weak. Not all rows give a size; the values are once, few, many and, for expanded clones, a class.

d_call: NA; j_call: TRBJ1-1; v_call: TRBV25-1; clone_size: NA; cdr3_length: 14; cdr3_aa: CASSDSWGDTEAFF; cdr3_nt: TGTGCCAGCAGTGATTCCTGGGGAGACACTGAAGCTTTCTTT
d_call: NA; j_call: TRBJ1-5; v_call: TRBV6-4; clone_size: once; cdr3_length: 19; cdr3_aa: CASSDKAGVGSYSNQPQHF; cdr3_nt: TGTGCCAGCAGTGACAAGGCAGGGGTAGGGTCTTATAGCAATCAGCCCCAGCATTTT
d_call: NA; j_call: TRBJ2-1; v_call: TRBV7-9; clone_size: NA; cdr3_length: 14; cdr3_aa: CASSLAEKLLEQFF; cdr3_nt: TGTGCCAGCAGCTTAGCGGAGAAGCTCCTTGAGCAGTTCTTC
d_call: NA; j_call: TRBJ2-2; v_call: TRBV5-1; clone_size: NA; cdr3_length: 13; cdr3_aa: CASSLAVPGELFF; cdr3_nt: TGCGCCAGCAGCTTGGCGGTTCCCGGGGAGCTGTTTTTT
d_call: NA; j_call: TRBJ2-1; v_call: TRBV28; clone_size: NA; cdr3_length: 15; cdr3_aa: CASSSPSDTYNEQFF; cdr3_nt: TGTGCCAGCAGTTCCCCCTCGGACACCTACAATGAGCAGTTCTTC
d_call: NA; j_call: TRBJ2-7; v_call: TRBV5-1; clone_size: NA; cdr3_length: 14; cdr3_aa: CASSLAAGPYEQYF; cdr3_nt: TGCGCCAGCAGCTTGGCGGCAGGCCCATACGAGCAGTACTTC
d_call: NA; j_call: TRBJ2-1; v_call: TRBV28; clone_size: NA; cdr3_length: 13; cdr3_aa: CASSFHRGNEQFF; cdr3_nt: TGTGCCAGCAGTTTCCACCGCGGGAATGAGCAGTTCTTC
d_call: NA; j_call: TRBJ1-1; v_call: TRBV27; clone_size: NA; cdr3_length: 13; cdr3_aa: CASSYVDSTEAFF; cdr3_nt: TGTGCCAGCAGCTACGTTGATAGCACTGAAGCTTTCTTT
d_call: NA; j_call: TRBJ2-3; v_call: TRBV29-1; clone_size: NA; cdr3_length: 13; cdr3_aa: CSVNQGSTDTQYF; cdr3_nt: TGCAGCGTTAACCAGGGTAGCACAGATACGCAGTATTTT
d_call: NA; j_call: TRBJ2-7; v_call: TRBV29-1; clone_size: NA; cdr3_length: 11; cdr3_aa: CSGQTLYEQYF; cdr3_nt: TGCAGCGGCCAAACTCTCTACGAGCAGTACTTC